This T cell receptor beta chain was identified during a study of CD8 T cells in Susac syndrome. Study-level points and caveats: The study recognized that its TCR sequencing and HLA analysis covered a relatively small number of individuals.

CD8+ and CD4+ T cells circulating in blood were sequenced for TCR beta. TEMRA cells were enriched by FACS, and CD4+ and CD8+ T cells were negatively isolated. The CDR3 runs 14 residues. Germline V gene data show CDR1 as SNHLY and CDR2 as FYNNEI. Trimming removed 5 bases at V and 2 bases at J, with 12 bases between. Random hexamers primed reverse transcription of roughly 0.45 to 1 ug RNA. The TCR beta CDR3 was amplified by immunoSEQ multiplex PCR across 54 Vbeta, 13 Jbeta. One entry per CDR3 protein results from TCRdb running MiXCR on the immunoSEQ multiplex PCR reads. The data contain under 200,000 distinct CDR3 sequences, about 95% of them singletons. This clonotype was seen just once. Its antigen is unidentified.

Material: CD4+ T cells from PBMCs. This chain joins TRBV2 and TRBJ1-1, with D uncertain. The sequence was obtained from a human donor in good health. Here the CDR3 reads CASSSLTLNTEAFF. DNA of the CDR3: TGTGCCAGCAGTTCCTTGACACTTAACACTGAAGCTTTCTTT.